These T cell receptor beta chains were read from a single sample in a study of T cells in Graves' hyperthyroidism and ophthalmopathy. Via MiXCR, TCRdb re-called the multiplex PCR reads, giving one row per CDR3 protein. The data contain some 570,000 distinct CDR3 sequences, 15% to 20% of them seen just once; the ten biggest clones take up 17%. The sample taken for sequencing was blood. These TCRs come from a woman between 18 and 29 years old with Graves' ophthalmopathy. CDR3s include the opening cysteine and the closing phenylalanine or tryptophan.

j_call: TRBJ2-1
cdr3_length: 15
v_call: TRBV7-8
cdr3_aa: CASSLVAGPDNEQFF

j_call: TRBJ1-2
cdr3_length: 12
v_call: TRBV28
cdr3_aa: CASSFTNYGYTF

j_call: TRBJ2-2
cdr3_length: 16
v_call: TRBV19
cdr3_aa: CASSHSMPRGTGELFF

j_call: TRBJ2-5
cdr3_length: 14
v_call: TRBV5-1
cdr3_aa: CASSSGGAQETQYF

j_call: TRBJ2-1
cdr3_length: 15
v_call: TRBV7-2
cdr3_aa: CASSSAPGGQGEQFF

j_call: TRBJ2-5
cdr3_length: 13
v_call: TRBV27
cdr3_aa: CASSLSYGETQYF

j_call: TRBJ1-2
cdr3_length: 15
v_call: TRBV30
cdr3_aa: CAWSVRRRANYGYTF

j_call: TRBJ1-1
cdr3_length: 21
v_call: TRBV11-2
cdr3_aa: CASRYTGVSLSALVLNTEAFF

j_call: TRBJ2-5
cdr3_length: 14
v_call: TRBV5-1
cdr3_aa: CASSYGWGYETQYF

j_call: TRBJ2-1
cdr3_length: 16
v_call: TRBV6-1
cdr3_aa: CASSERTSGSPNEQFF

j_call: TRBJ2-5
cdr3_length: 13
v_call: TRBV28
cdr3_aa: CASSFIRGQTQYF

j_call: TRBJ2-5
cdr3_length: 12
v_call: TRBV2
cdr3_aa: CASSFTEETQYF

j_call: TRBJ1-4
cdr3_length: 14
v_call: TRBV30
cdr3_aa: CAWSGGSGNQELFF

j_call: TRBJ1-1
cdr3_length: 15
v_call: TRBV5-5
cdr3_aa: CASSQRTEMNTEAFF

j_call: TRBJ2-1
cdr3_length: 14
v_call: TRBV9
cdr3_aa: CASALAGGYNEQFF

j_call: TRBJ2-5
cdr3_length: 17
v_call: TRBV30
cdr3_aa: CAWSSPVRTWAQETQYF

j_call: TRBJ1-1
cdr3_length: 14
v_call: TRBV30
cdr3_aa: CAWSVPRGRTEAFF

j_call: TRBJ2-6
cdr3_length: 17
v_call: TRBV30
cdr3_aa: CAWSTGQGKSGANVLTF

j_call: TRBJ2-3
cdr3_length: 14
v_call: TRBV6-1
cdr3_aa: CASYAGGYTDTQYF

j_call: TRBJ1-2
cdr3_length: 14
v_call: TRBV27
cdr3_aa: CASSPRGANYGYTF

j_call: TRBJ1-1
cdr3_length: 13
v_call: TRBV12-3/TRBV12-4
cdr3_aa: CASSSRGAQEAFF

j_call: TRBJ1-3
cdr3_length: 17
v_call: TRBV11-2
cdr3_aa: CASSLGRDRVLGNTIYF

j_call: TRBJ1-1
cdr3_length: 18
v_call: TRBV12-3/TRBV12-4
cdr3_aa: CASSLALGRTTLGTEAFF